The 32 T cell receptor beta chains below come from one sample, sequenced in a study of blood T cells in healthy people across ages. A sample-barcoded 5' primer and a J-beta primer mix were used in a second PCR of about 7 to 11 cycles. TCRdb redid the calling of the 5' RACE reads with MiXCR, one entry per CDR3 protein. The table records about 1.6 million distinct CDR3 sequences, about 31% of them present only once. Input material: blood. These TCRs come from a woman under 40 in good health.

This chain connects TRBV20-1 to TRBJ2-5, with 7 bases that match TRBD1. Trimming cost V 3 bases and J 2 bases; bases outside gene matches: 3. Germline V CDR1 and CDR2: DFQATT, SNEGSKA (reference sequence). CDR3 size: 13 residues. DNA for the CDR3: TGCAGTGCTAGCGGGACAGAACAAGAGACCCAGTACTTC. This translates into CSASGTEQETQYF.

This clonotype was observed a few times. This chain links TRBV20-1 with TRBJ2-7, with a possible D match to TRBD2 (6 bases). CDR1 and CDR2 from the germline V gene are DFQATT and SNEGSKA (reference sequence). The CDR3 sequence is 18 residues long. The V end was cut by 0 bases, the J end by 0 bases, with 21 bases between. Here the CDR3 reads CSARDRLGLRESSYEQYF. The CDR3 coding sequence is TGCAGTGCTAGAGATCGTCTTGGGCTCCGGGAGAGCTCCTACGAGCAGTACTTC.

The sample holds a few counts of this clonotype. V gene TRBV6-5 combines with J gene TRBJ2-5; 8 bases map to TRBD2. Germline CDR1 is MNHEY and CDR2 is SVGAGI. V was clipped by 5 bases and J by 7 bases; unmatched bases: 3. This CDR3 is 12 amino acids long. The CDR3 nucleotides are TGTGCCAGCAGTGCACGGGGGGGGACCCAGTACTTC. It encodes CASSARGGTQYF.

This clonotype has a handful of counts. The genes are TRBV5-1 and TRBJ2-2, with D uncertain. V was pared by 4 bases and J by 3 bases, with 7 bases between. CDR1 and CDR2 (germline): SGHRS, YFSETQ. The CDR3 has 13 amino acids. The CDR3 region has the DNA TGCGCCAGCAGCGAGGCGGACACCGGGGAGCTGTTTTTT. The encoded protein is CASSEADTGELFF.

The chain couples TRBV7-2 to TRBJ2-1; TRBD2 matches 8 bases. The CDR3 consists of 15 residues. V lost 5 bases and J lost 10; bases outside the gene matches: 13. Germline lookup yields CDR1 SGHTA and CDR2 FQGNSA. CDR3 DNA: TGTGCCAGCAGCCTTTCCCTAGGACTAGCTGGGGAGCAGTTCTTC. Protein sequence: CASSLSLGLAGEQFF.

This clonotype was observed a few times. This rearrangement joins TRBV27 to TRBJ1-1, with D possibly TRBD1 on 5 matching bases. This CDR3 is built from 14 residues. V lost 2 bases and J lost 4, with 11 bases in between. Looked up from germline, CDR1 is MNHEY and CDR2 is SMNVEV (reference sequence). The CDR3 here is CASSLEGDRTEAFF. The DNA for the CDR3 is TGTGCCAGCAGTTTAGAAGGGGATCGCACTGAAGCTTTCTTT.

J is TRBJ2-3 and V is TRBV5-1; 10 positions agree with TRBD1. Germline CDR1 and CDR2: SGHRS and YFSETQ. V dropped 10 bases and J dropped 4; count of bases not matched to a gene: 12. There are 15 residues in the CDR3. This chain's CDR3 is CAGTTGQGMADTQYF. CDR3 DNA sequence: TGCGCCGGCACCACGGGACAGGGGATGGCAGATACGCAGTATTTT.

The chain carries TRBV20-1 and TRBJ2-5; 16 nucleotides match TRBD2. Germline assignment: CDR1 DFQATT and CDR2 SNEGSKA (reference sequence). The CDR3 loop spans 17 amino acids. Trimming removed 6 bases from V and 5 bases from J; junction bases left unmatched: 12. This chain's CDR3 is CSATGTSGGAALETQYF. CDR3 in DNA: TGCAGTGCCACCGGGACTAGCGGGGGGGCGGCTTTGGAGACCCAGTACTTC.

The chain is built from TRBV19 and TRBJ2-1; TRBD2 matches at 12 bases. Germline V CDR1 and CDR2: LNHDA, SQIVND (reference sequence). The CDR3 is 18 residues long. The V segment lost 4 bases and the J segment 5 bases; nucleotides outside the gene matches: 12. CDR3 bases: TGTGCCAGTAGTACTCACCGGGGGAGACTAGCGGGGGACAATGAGCAGTTCTTC. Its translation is CASSTHRGRLAGDNEQFF.

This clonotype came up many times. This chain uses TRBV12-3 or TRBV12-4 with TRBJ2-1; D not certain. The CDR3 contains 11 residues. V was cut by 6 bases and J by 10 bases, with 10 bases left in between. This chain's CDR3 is CASRDRGEQFF. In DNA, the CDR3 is TGTGCCAGCAGGGACCGAGGCGAGCAGTTCTTC.

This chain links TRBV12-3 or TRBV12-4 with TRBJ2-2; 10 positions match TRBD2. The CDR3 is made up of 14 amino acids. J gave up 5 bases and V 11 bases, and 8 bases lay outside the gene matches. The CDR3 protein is CASAWGLATGELFF. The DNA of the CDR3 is TGTGCCTCTGCTTGGGGACTAGCGACCGGGGAGCTGTTTTTT.

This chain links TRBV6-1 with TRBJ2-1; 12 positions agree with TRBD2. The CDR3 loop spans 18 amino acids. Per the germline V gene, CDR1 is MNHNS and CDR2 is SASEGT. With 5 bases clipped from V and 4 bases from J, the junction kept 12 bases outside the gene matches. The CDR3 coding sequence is TGTGCCAGCAGTCCCCGAACTCAGGGACTAGCGGGTTACAATGAGCAGTTCTTC. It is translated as CASSPRTQGLAGYNEQFF.

CDR3 bases: TGCGCCAGCAGCCAAGTTTCAGGGAAGGGACCGGGGGATGAAAAACTGTTTTTT. This sequence encodes CASSQVSGKGPGDEKLFF. The genes are TRBV4-1 and TRBJ1-4; tentative D call: TRBD1 (5 bases). The CDR3 consists of 18 residues. The germline V gene has CDR1 MGHRA and CDR2 YSYEKL. V lost 1 base and J 6 bases, leaving 21 bases between the germline ends.

The CDR3 loop reads CASSLDFRDLTDNYGYTF. The CDR3 DNA is TGTGCCAGCAGCTTGGATTTTAGGGACCTCACAGACAACTATGGCTACACCTTC. V gene TRBV5-6 combines with J gene TRBJ1-2, with a possible D match to TRBD1 (5 bases). V dropped 0 bases and J dropped 2 bases, with 20 bases sitting between them. CDR1 is SGHDT, CDR2 YYEEEE, per germline. This CDR3 has 18 residues.

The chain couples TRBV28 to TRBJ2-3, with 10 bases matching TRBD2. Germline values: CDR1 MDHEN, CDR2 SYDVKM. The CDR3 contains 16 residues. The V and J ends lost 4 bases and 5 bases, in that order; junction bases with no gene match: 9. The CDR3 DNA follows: TGTGCCAGCAGTTCAATCCTAGCGGGAGTGGGAGATACGCAGTATTTT. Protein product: CASSSILAGVGDTQYF.

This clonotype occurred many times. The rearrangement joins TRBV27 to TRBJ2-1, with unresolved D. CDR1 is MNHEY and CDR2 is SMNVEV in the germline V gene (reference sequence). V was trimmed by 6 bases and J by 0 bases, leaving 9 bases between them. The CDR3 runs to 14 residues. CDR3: CASSFGDSYNEQFF. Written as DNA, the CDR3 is TGTGCCAGCAGCTTCGGTGACTCCTACAATGAGCAGTTCTTC.

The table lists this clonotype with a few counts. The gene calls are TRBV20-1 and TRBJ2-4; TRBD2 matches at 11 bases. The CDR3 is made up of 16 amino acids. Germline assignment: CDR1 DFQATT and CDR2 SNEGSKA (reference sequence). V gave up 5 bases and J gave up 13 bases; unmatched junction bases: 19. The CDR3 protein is CSASPLTSGRIGEQYF. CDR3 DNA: TGCAGTGCTTCCCCTCTAACTAGCGGGAGAATTGGGGAGCAGTACTTC.

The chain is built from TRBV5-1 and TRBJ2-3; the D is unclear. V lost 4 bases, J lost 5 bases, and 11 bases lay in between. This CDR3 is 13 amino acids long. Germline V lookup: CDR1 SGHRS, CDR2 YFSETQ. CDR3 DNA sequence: TGCGCCAGCAGCGTTAACCCGGGAGATACGCAGTATTTT. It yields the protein CASSVNPGDTQYF.

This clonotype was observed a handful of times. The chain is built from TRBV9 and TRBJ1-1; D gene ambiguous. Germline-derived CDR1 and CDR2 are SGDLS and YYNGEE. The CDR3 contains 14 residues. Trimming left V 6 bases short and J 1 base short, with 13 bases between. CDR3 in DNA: TGTGCCAGCACTCTTCTTGGTGGGAACACTGAAGCTTTCTTT. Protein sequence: CASTLLGGNTEAFF.

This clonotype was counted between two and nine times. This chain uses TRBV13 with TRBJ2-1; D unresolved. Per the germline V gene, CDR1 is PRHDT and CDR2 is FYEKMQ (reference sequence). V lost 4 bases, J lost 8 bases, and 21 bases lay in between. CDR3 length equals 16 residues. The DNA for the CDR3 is TGTGCCAGCAGCTCAGAAGGTACCATGCCCCTCGATGAGCAGTTCTTC. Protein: CASSSEGTMPLDEQFF.

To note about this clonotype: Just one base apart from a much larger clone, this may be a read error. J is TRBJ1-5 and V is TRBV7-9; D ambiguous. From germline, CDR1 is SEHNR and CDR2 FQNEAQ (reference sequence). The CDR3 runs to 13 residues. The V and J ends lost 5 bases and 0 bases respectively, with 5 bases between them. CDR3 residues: CASSHDSNQPQHF. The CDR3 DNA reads TGTGCCAGCAGCCACGATAGCAATCAGCCCCAGCATTTT.

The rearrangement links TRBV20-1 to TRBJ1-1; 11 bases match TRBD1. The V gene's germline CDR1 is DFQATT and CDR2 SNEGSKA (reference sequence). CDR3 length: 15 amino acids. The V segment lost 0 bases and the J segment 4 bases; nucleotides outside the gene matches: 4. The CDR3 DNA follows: TGCAGTGCTAGAGATCGGACAGGGGGCGGCACTGAAGCTTTCTTT. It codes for CSARDRTGGGTEAFF.

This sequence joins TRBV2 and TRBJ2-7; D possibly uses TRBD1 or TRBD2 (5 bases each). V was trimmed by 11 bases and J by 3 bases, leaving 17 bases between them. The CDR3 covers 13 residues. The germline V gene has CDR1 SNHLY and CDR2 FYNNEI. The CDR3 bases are TGTGCCTACAAGGGGCTAGCCAACTACGAGCAGTACTTC. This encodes CAYKGLANYEQYF.

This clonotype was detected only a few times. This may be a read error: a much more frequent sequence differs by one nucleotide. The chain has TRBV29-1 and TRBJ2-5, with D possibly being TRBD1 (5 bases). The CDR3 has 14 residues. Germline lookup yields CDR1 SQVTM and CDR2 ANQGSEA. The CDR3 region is CSVGGQGPQETLYF. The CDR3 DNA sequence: TGCAGCGTTGGTGGGCAGGGTCCCCAAGAGACCCTGTACTTC.

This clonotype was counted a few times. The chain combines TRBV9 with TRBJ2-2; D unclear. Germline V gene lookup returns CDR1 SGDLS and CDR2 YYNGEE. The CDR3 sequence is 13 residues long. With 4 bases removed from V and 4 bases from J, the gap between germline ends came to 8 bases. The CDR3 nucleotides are TGTGCCAGCAGCTTCAGTACCACCGGGGAGCTGTTTTTT. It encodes CASSFSTTGELFF.

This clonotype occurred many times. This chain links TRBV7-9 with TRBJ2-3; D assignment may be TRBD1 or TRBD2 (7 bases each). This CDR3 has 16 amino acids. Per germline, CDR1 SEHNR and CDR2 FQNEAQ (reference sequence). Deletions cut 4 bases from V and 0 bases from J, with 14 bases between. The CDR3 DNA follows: TGTGCCAGCAGCTCCCAGGGGGGGCCGAGCACAGATACGCAGTATTTT. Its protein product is CASSSQGGPSTDTQYF. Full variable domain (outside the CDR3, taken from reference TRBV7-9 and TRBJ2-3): DTGVSQNPRHKITKRGQNVTFRCDPISEHNRLYWYRQTLGQGPEFLTYFQNEAQLEKSRLLSDRFSAERPKGSFSTLEIQRTEQGDSAMYLCASSSQGGPSTDTQYFGPGTRLTVL.

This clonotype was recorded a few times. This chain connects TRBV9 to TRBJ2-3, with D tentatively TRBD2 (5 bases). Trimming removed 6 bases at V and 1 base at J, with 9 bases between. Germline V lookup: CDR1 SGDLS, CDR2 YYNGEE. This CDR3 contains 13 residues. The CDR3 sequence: CASKKGGTDTQYF. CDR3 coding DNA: TGTGCCAGCAAGAAGGGAGGCACAGATACGCAGTATTTT.

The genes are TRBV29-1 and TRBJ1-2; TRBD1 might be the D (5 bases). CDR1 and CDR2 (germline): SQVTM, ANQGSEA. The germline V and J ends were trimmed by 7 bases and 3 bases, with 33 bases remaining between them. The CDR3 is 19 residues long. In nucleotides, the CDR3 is TGCAGCGCGACTTCGGGGGGGTGGTCCCTCGACGGGTACTACTATGGCTACACCTTC. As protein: CSATSGGWSLDGYYYGYTF.

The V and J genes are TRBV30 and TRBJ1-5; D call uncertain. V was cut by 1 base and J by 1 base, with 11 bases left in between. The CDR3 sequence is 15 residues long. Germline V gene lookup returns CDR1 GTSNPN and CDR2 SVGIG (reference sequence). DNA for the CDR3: TGTGCCTGGAGTGAGTCAAACCGAAGCAATCAGCCCCAGCATTTT. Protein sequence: CAWSESNRSNQPQHF. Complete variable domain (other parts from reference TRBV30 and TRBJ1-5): SQTIHQWPATLVQPVGSPLSLECTVEGTSNPNLYWYRQAAGRGLQLLFYSVGIGQISSEVPQNLSASRPQDRQFILSSKKLLLSDSGFYLCAWSESNRSNQPQHFGDGTRLSIL.

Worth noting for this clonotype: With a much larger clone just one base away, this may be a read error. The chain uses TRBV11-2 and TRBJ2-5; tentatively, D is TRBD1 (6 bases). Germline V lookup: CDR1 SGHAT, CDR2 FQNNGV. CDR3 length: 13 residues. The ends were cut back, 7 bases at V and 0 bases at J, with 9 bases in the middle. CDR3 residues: CASTQGYQETQYF. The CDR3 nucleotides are TGTGCCAGCACCCAGGGGTACCAAGAGACCCAGTACTTC.

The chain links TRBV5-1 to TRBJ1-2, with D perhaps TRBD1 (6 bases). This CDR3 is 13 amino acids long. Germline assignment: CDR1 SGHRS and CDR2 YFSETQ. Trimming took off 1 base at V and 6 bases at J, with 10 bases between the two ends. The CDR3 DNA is TGCGCCAGCAGCTTGTTGGCAGGGGATGGCTACACCTTC. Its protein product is CASSLLAGDGYTF.

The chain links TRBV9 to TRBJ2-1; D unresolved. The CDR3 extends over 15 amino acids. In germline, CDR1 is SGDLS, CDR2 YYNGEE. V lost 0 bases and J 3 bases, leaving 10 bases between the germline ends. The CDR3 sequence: CASSVVGNLYNEQFF. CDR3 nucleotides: TGTGCCAGCAGCGTAGTGGGTAACCTCTACAATGAGCAGTTCTTC.